This TCR beta chain was obtained from a study of graft-versus-host responses after intestinal transplantation (dated by TCRdb to about 2021). About the investigation overall: Multivisceral, liver-intestinal, or isolated intestinal transplants were received by the recipients. Alloreactive clones were identified by sequencing pre-transplant mixed lymphocyte reaction products and comparing these products with unstimulated pre-transplant donor and recipient T cells. Anti-thymocyte globulin induction was given to all recipients, followed by maintenance tacrolimus and steroids for roughly 3 years. Donor T cell macrochimerism was defined as a peak of at least 4% donor T cells among recipient peripheral blood mononuclear cells. Rather than being sequenced by the commercial service, samples from a few later patients were sequenced in-house on an Illumina MiSeq and processed with MiXCR. After intestinal transplantation, graft-versus-host and host-versus-graft alloreactive T cell clones were followed in the graft, circulation and bone marrow using bulk TCR-beta CDR3 sequencing. The cohort enrolled 24 intestinal transplant recipients, one of whom was a retransplant, and a few patients without pretransplant specimens were excluded.

Note on this clone: The target of this receptor is not known. Per-base quality was not reported, and no clone a single base away is much larger than it.

Paper-wide results and their limitations: GvH clones turned up in recipient bone marrow, with some appearing earlier in ileal mucosa or blood, a pattern consistent with an intestinal mucosal origin. High GvH to HvG T cell clonal ratios were observed in the allografts of patients with donor T cell macrochimerism. The conclusions were limited by the relatively low number and heterogeneity of the intestinal transplant patients. Early after transplant, peak levels of circulating GvH clones were associated with declines in HvG clones.

Library prep was done by the immunoSEQ multiplex PCR assay. For most patients, genomic DNA was isolated using the Qiagen DNeasy Blood and Tissue Kit and was shipped frozen to Adaptive Biotechnologies for TCR sequencing. For most patients, high-throughput TCR-beta CDR3 sequencing of genomic DNA was performed by Adaptive Biotechnologies. Under the source paper's analysis protocol: Adaptive's ImmunoSEQ software was the source of the TCR sequencing data for 15 to 20 patients, while a few other patients were processed with MiXCR and VDJtools. CD4 versus CD8 sorting errors were corrected by removing sequences found in both subsets at a frequency ratio below 5:1. CDR3 nucleotide sequences shared between donor and recipient were removed because the origin of such sequences could not be assigned. To count as alloreactive, a clone needed at least 2-fold expansion over unstimulated cells and a minimum CFSE-low frequency of 0.002% (template counts) or 0.001% (read counts). Clones were considered mappable if detected in sequenced pre-transplant spleen, lymph node, or MLR CFSE-low populations of the donor or recipient. Cumulative frequency of alloreactive clones was calculated as a percentage of all sequences weighted by copy number. What TCRdb holds here is the immuneACCESS table cut down to in-frame rearrangements. Part of the clones is not present; checked against another copy, under half of the missing clones reflect an unresolved V gene, and the others are unexplained. V and J calls and clone size are copied from that table; D and trimming were computed from the DNA. The sample records some 110,000 clones, 90% of which are singletons. The ten top clones hold approximately 0.18% of the sample.

This specimen's time point label, interpreted: cells obtained before transplantation from donor or recipient. CD3+CD4+ and CD3+CD8+ populations were FACS-sorted from unstimulated pre-transplant donor and recipient cells taken from spleen or lymph nodes. The CDR3 runs 15 amino acids, cysteine and phenylalanine included. Kept here is only the CDR3 DNA, which spans 45 bases and is read in frame from base 1. Deletion took 3 bases off V and 5 bases off J, with a span of 14 bases between the germline ends. Based on the germline V gene, the CDR1 and CDR2 sequences are MGHDK and SYGVNS. The sequence came from a human donor who received an intestinal transplant. This receptor chain uses TRBV25-1 and TRBJ2-1, with a weak D call of TRBD2 (5 bases match). Source: unstimulated CD4+ T cells sorted from spleen or lymph node cells, taken before intestinal transplant. The DNA sequence is TGTGCCAGCAGTGACTCCACCGGGAATCACAATGAGCAGTTCTTC. The encoded protein is CASSDSTGNHNEQFF.